The 3 T cell receptor beta chains below all came from one sample that was sequenced in a study of blood T cells in healthy people across ages. Then a second PCR, running roughly 7 to 12 cycles, was carried out with a sample-barcoded 5' primer and a J-beta primer mix. MiXCR, run by TCRdb on the 5' RACE reads, gives a single entry per CDR3 protein. The sample includes 750,000 or so distinct CDR3 sequences, 20% to 25% of them seen just once. This sample also appeared in a second study, on T cells of mothers and their children.

Input material: blood. Receptor source: a boy aged 5-17 years in good health.

This clonotype showed up just a few times. The CDR3, as DNA: TGTGCCAGCAGTTCATCAGACATGTACAATGAGCAGTTCTTC. This codes for CASSSSDMYNEQFF. The chain combines TRBV12-3 or TRBV12-4 with TRBJ2-5; D is uncertain. The J call may be mistaken, given a closer DNA end match to TRBJ2-1. The CDR3 runs 14 residues.

The chain is built from TRBV12-3 or TRBV12-4 and TRBJ2-1; D perhaps matches TRBD1 (5 bases). Trimming pared 6 bases from V and 4 bases from J, leaving 13 bases between. CDR3 length equals 14 residues. The CDR3 loop is CASSKMTVYNEQFF. For the CDR3, the DNA is TGTGCCAGCAGCAAGATGACAGTTTACAATGAGCAGTTCTTC.

This chain uses TRBV3-1 with TRBJ2-5; the match to TRBD2 covers 10 bases. The assigned J gene may be wrong: the sequence end matches TRBJ2-7 better. This CDR3 is 15 amino acids long. The germline CDR1 and CDR2 sequences are LGHDT and YNNKEL (reference sequence). CDR3: CASSLRTSGGYEQYF. The CDR3 DNA follows: TGTGCCAGCAGCCTTCGGACTAGCGGAGGCTACGAGCAGTACTTC.